These 13 T cell receptor beta chains originate from one sample sequenced in a study of shared clonotypes between healthy human individuals. The table came from immunoSEQ multiplex PCR; TCRdb's copy has only in-frame clones and leaves some out. The table includes more than 2 million clones, over 85% detected once. The sequenced material came from naive CD4+ T cells sorted from blood. Specified subset: CD45RA+ positively selected. Receptors originate from a man between 18 and 29 years old in good health.

This clone has a handful of counts. As DNA, the CDR3 is TGTGCCATCAGTGGGGACAGTTTCTATGGCTACACCTTC. Translation gives CAISGDSFYGYTF. The chain uses TRBV10-3 and TRBJ1-2; 7 nucleotides match TRBD1. The V segment lost 4 bases and the J segment 4 bases; nucleotides outside the gene matches: 3. The CDR3 spans 13 residues. Germline V gene data show CDR1 as ENHRY and CDR2 as SYGVKD.

The rearrangement links TRBV15 to TRBJ1-5; D is unclear. Per germline, CDR1 LNHNV and CDR2 YYDKDF (reference sequence). Trimming cost V 4 bases and J 9 bases, with 10 bases left between them. There are 12 residues in the CDR3. The CDR3 loop reads CATSTGLGPQHF. In nucleotides, the CDR3 is TGTGCCACCAGCACCGGACTGGGGCCCCAGCATTTT. The variable domain in full, completed from reference TRBV15 and TRBJ1-5, reads DAMVIQNPRYQVTQFGKPVTLSCSQTLNHNVMYWYQQKSSQAPKLLFHYYDKDFNNEADTPDNFQSRRPNTSFCFLDIRSPGLGDTAMYLCATSTGLGPQHFGDGTRLSIL.

The chain combines TRBV5-1 with TRBJ1-3, with D unresolved. Trimming shortened V by 3 bases and J by 6 bases, and 10 bases separated the two germline ends. This CDR3 has 13 amino acids. Germline CDR1 SGHRS, CDR2 YFSETQ. The CDR3 spells CASSSPWANTIYF. The CDR3 nucleotides read TGCGCCAGCAGCTCCCCCTGGGCAAACACCATATATTTT.

Turning to this clone: The same CDR3 also results from other DNA sequences found in this sample. This sequence joins TRBV19 and TRBJ1-5, with 9 bases lining up with TRBD1. The germline gives CDR1 LNHDA, CDR2 SQIVND (reference sequence). CDR3 size: 14 residues. Trimming cost V 3 bases and J 4 bases; bases outside gene matches: 1. This chain's CDR3 is CASSMTGGNQPQHF. The CDR3 bases are TGTGCCAGTAGTATGACAGGGGGAAATCAGCCCCAGCATTTT.

J is TRBJ2-2 and V is TRBV19, with 12 nucleotides matching TRBD1. Germline CDR1 is LNHDA and CDR2 is SQIVND (reference sequence). V gave up 3 bases and J gave up 5 bases; unmatched junction bases: 7. The CDR3 loop spans 17 amino acids. The CDR3 DNA is TGTGCCAGTAGTATCGGGACAGGGGGCTTCGGTACCGGGGAGCTGTTTTTT. Protein product: CASSIGTGGFGTGELFF.

This chain uses TRBV6-1 with TRBJ2-7; D is perhaps TRBD2 (7 bases). V dropped 5 bases and J dropped 11 bases, with 22 bases sitting between them. Germline CDR1 is MNHNS and CDR2 is SASEGT. This CDR3 spans 14 amino acids. The CDR3 region has the DNA TGTGCCAGCAGTCAACAGGGCGGGGGCGCCTGGGAGTACTTC. Translated, it gives CASSQQGGGAWEYF.

V is TRBV18 and J is TRBJ1-1; maybe TRBD1 (5 bases). CDR1 KGHSH and CDR2 LQKENI come from the germline V gene. V was cut by 6 bases and J by 4 bases, with 18 bases left in between. The CDR3 has 15 residues. The CDR3 DNA reads TGTGCCAGCTCGCCCTCCCGGGGGAAATCCACTGAAGCTTTCTTT. This gives the protein CASSPSRGKSTEAFF.

The rearrangement links TRBV6-5 to TRBJ2-3; 10 bases fit TRBD2. With 6 bases clipped from V and 5 bases from J, the junction kept 8 bases outside the gene matches. Germline CDR1 reads MNHEY; CDR2 reads SVGAGI. This CDR3 is 15 amino acids long. The CDR3 reads CASSRSGGGLDTQYF. In DNA, the CDR3 is TGTGCCAGCAGCCGAAGCGGGGGGGGTTTAGATACGCAGTATTTT.

As to this clone: With a much larger clone just one base away, this may be a read error. The J gene is TRBJ1-1, the V gene TRBV15, with no clear D. The V end was cut by 0 bases, the J end by 1 base, with 6 bases between. Germline V gene sequence: CDR1 LNHNV, CDR2 YYDKDF (reference sequence). The CDR3 is 14 residues long. CDR3 sequence: CATSRDPTNTEAFF. The DNA for the CDR3 is TGTGCCACCAGCAGAGATCCTACGAACACTGAAGCTTTCTTT.

The chain has TRBV10-3 and TRBJ2-7; D unresolved. The CDR3 has 12 residues. V lost 6 bases and J 3 bases, leaving 9 bases between the germline ends. Germline V lookup: CDR1 ENHRY, CDR2 SYGVKD. This CDR3 reads CAISAKDYEQYF. As DNA, the CDR3 is TGTGCCATCAGCGCTAAGGACTACGAGCAGTACTTC.

The chain couples TRBV19 to TRBJ2-1; 7 bases align to TRBD2. CDR1 and CDR2 from the germline V gene are LNHDA and SQIVND (reference sequence). This CDR3 is 14 amino acids long. The V segment lost 7 bases and the J segment 3 bases; nucleotides outside the gene matches: 6. For the CDR3, the DNA is TGTGCCAGTAACCGGGGGGAATACTACAATGAGCAGTTCTTC. Amino acids: CASNRGEYYNEQFF.

A remark on this clone: Given a much more abundant clone one base away, this may be a read error. This chain joins TRBV28 and TRBJ1-1; possibly TRBD1 for D (5 bases). Trimming took 2 bases from V and 0 from J, leaving 7 bases between them. Germline CDR1 MDHEN, CDR2 SYDVKM. The CDR3 is 14 amino acids. CDR3 sequence: CASSLRGLNTEAFF. The CDR3, as DNA: TGTGCCAGCAGTTTAAGGGGCCTGAACACTGAAGCTTTCTTT. Full variable domain (outside the CDR3, taken from reference TRBV28 and TRBJ1-1): DVKVTQSSRYLVKRTGEKVFLECVQDMDHENMFWYRQDPGLGLRLIYFSYDVKMKEKGDIPEGYSVSREKKERFSLILESASTNQTSMYLCASSLRGLNTEAFFGQGTRLTVV.

This chain connects TRBV7-8 to TRBJ2-7; 7 bases align to TRBD1. V gave up 5 bases and J gave up 12 bases; unmatched junction bases: 13. The CDR3 runs 13 residues. Germline CDR1 reads SGHVS; CDR2 reads FQNEAQ. The CDR3 region has the DNA TGTGCCAGCAGCCCCAGCGGAGACAGGGATTCGTACTTC. Its protein is CASSPSGDRDSYF.